Below, one T cell receptor beta chain is given with its context. What it binds is unknown. Some 92,000 TCR templates were assayed per sample. Measured with immunoSEQ multiplex PCR; TCRdb has only the in-frame clones, and not every one. Seen here are 94,000 or so clones, 96% observed once, and the top ten hold under 0.04%. The ends were cut back, 1 base at V and 0 bases at J, with 16 bases in the middle. CDR3 length: 17 amino acids. Looked up from germline, CDR1 is SGHVS and CDR2 is FNYEAQ. The data belong to a study of siplizumab effects on memory and regulatory T cells. Study conclusions and caveats: For siplizumab cultures, the suppressive function of their proliferating Tregs was not confirmed. With siplizumab, Treg-derived clones averaged around 70% of mappable alloreactive CD4+ clones, versus around 25% in controls.

Sequencing was carried out using naive CD4+ T cells sorted from blood. The clonotype originates from a human donor in good health. V and J are TRBV7-6 and TRBJ2-7, with a possible D match to TRBD2 (5 bases). The CDR3 is CASSLGTRESSSYEQYF. DNA for the CDR3: TGTGCCAGCAGCTTAGGAACCCGGGAATCGAGCTCCTACGAGCAGTACTTC.